These 20 T cell receptor beta chains were all obtained from the same sample, sequenced in a study of cytomegalovirus exposure and HLA in healthy donors. The PCR made use of 60 Vbeta and 13 Jbeta primers. Assay: immunoSEQ multiplex PCR; the TCRdb copy retains only in-frame clones and omits some. The sample holds 120,000 or so clones, roughly 80% seen once. Specimen: PBMCs. The receptors stem from a woman between 25 and 40 years old in good health and CMV-seronegative.

This clone was detected once. The DNA of the CDR3 is TGTGCCACCAGCTTAAATAGCAATCAGCCCCAGCATTTT. Amino acids: CATSLNSNQPQHF. The gene calls are TRBV15 and TRBJ1-5, with no clear D. Germline assignment: CDR1 LNHNV and CDR2 YYDKDF (reference sequence). The CDR3 sequence is 13 residues long. The germline V and J ends were trimmed by 5 bases and 0 bases, with 5 bases remaining between them.

The rearrangement links TRBV29-1 to TRBJ2-7; the D gene is possibly TRBD1 (5 bases). Germline CDR1 reads SQVTM; CDR2 reads ANQGSEA. This CDR3 has 12 residues. V was trimmed by 4 bases and J by 3 bases, leaving 10 bases between them. The CDR3 spells CSVVRANYEQYF. The CDR3 DNA follows: TGCAGCGTTGTCAGGGCGAACTACGAGCAGTACTTC.

The sample holds a few counts of this clone. The chain is built from TRBV19 and TRBJ1-1; TRBD1 agrees at 9 bases. The CDR3 has 14 residues. Germline V gene data show CDR1 as LNHDA and CDR2 as SQIVND (reference sequence). V shed 3 bases, J shed 3 bases, and the junction held 2 bases outside the gene matches. The chain's CDR3 is CASSIGTGHTEAFF. DNA of the CDR3: TGTGCCAGTAGTATTGGGACAGGGCACACTGAAGCTTTCTTT.

J is TRBJ2-7 and V is TRBV6-5; a weak D match, TRBD1 (6 bases). Per the germline V gene, CDR1 is MNHEY and CDR2 is SVGAGI. The CDR3 has 14 amino acids. Trimming shortened V by 4 bases and J by 4 bases, and 14 bases separated the two germline ends. The CDR3 here is CASSSYREGYEQYF. Written as DNA, the CDR3 is TGTGCCAGCAGTTCTTACAGGGAAGGATACGAGCAGTACTTC.

This clone occurred a few times. The J gene is TRBJ2-7, the V gene TRBV6-6; TRBD2 agrees at 8 bases. The CDR3 totals 16 residues. The germline CDR1 and CDR2 sequences are MNHNY and SVGAGI (reference sequence). The V segment lost 0 bases and the J segment 0 bases; nucleotides outside the gene matches: 4. The CDR3: CASSYSTSGSSYEQYF. CDR3 nucleotides: TGTGCCAGCAGTTACTCGACGAGCGGGAGCTCCTACGAGCAGTACTTC.

The V gene is TRBV27, the J gene TRBJ2-7; D gene unclear. The CDR3 has 13 residues. The V end was cut by 5 bases, the J end by 4 bases, with 12 bases between. Germline assignment: CDR1 MNHEY and CDR2 SMNVEV (reference sequence). The CDR3 here is CASSDPSGYEQYF. CDR3 DNA sequence: TGTGCCAGCAGTGACCCCTCAGGTTACGAGCAGTACTTC.

The genes are TRBV7-9 and TRBJ2-1, with 11 bases lining up with TRBD2. CDR3 size: 18 residues. Losses at the gene ends were 2 bases for V and 5 bases for J; bases not matched to a gene: 11. Germline V gives CDR1 SEHNR, CDR2 FQNEAQ (reference sequence). CDR3 bases: TGTGCCAGCAGCTTACAGTCGGTAGCGGGGGGGCCAAACAATGAGCAGTTCTTC. Translated: CASSLQSVAGGPNNEQFF. The variable domain in full, with the rest retrieved from reference TRBV7-9 and TRBJ2-1, is DTGVSQNPRHKITKRGQNVTFRCDPISEHNRLYWYRQTLGQGPEFLTYFQNEAQLEKSRLLSDRFSAERPKGSFSTLEIQRTEQGDSAMYLCASSLQSVAGGPNNEQFFGPGTRLTVL.

This chain joins TRBV29-1 and TRBJ2-5, with 12 bases identical to TRBD2. Germline V gene lookup returns CDR1 SQVTM and CDR2 ANQGSEA. CDR3 length: 14 residues. The V segment lost 7 bases and the J segment 4 bases; nucleotides outside the gene matches: 7. CDR3 amino acids: CSATTSGSPETQYF. The DNA for the CDR3 is TGCAGCGCCACGACTAGCGGGAGCCCAGAGACCCAGTACTTC.

This rearrangement joins TRBV6-5 to TRBJ1-2; D remains unclear. In germline, CDR1 is MNHEY, CDR2 SVGAGI. V was clipped by 6 bases and J by 4 bases, with 12 bases between them. CDR3 length equals 13 residues. This CDR3 is CASSPSGSYGYTF. The DNA of the CDR3 is TGTGCCAGCAGCCCCTCGGGGAGCTATGGCTACACCTTC.

The chain uses TRBV6-1 and TRBJ2-7; 10 nucleotides match TRBD1. Germline V gene data show CDR1 as MNHNS and CDR2 as SASEGT. The junction had 9 bases not matched to a gene; V was cut back by 2 bases and J by 5 bases. The CDR3 has 16 residues. For the CDR3, the DNA is TGTGCCAGCAGTGAATCAGTCGGGACAGGGGTCGACGAGCAGTACTTC. Protein: CASSESVGTGVDEQYF.

This clone came up once. The V and J genes are TRBV29-1 and TRBJ1-1; 7 bases agree with TRBD1. CDR3 length equals 12 residues. Per the germline V gene, CDR1 is SQVTM and CDR2 is ANQGSEA. With 7 bases clipped from V and 3 bases from J, the junction kept 5 bases outside the gene matches. The CDR3 sequence is CSAKTGYTEAFF. The CDR3 DNA reads TGCAGCGCCAAGACAGGGTACACTGAAGCTTTCTTT.

The V and J genes are TRBV7-9 and TRBJ2-7; 9 bases are a match to TRBD2. The CDR3 consists of 15 residues. Germline loops: CDR1 SEHNR, CDR2 FQNEAQ (reference sequence). V dropped 4 bases and J dropped 5; count of bases not matched to a gene: 9. The CDR3 DNA reads as TGTGCCAGCAGCTCCCTCGTAGCGGGAGTAAACGAGCAGTACTTC. Translating gives CASSSLVAGVNEQYF. Complete variable domain (other parts from reference TRBV7-9 and TRBJ2-7): DTGVSQNPRHKITKRGQNVTFRCDPISEHNRLYWYRQTLGQGPEFLTYFQNEAQLEKSRLLSDRFSAERPKGSFSTLEIQRTEQGDSAMYLCASSSLVAGVNEQYFGPGTRLTVT.

A few counts support this clone. V is TRBV27 and J is TRBJ1-5; 8 bases agree with TRBD1. Germline V gene data show CDR1 as MNHEY and CDR2 as SMNVEV (reference sequence). The CDR3 totals 15 residues. V gave up 3 bases and J gave up 0 bases; unmatched junction bases: 1. The CDR3 DNA is TGTGCCAGCAGTTTCAGGGGGCTTAGCAATCAGCCCCAGCATTTT. It specifies CASSFRGLSNQPQHF.

This clone appeared once. The rearrangement uses TRBV2 and TRBJ1-1; 10 bases fit TRBD1. V trimming: 2 bases; J trimming: 5 bases; junction bases outside the gene matches: 2. This CDR3 has 14 residues. CDR1 is SNHLY and CDR2 is FYNNEI in the germline V gene. The CDR3 DNA is TGTGCCAGCAGTGAAAGGACAGGGGGAACTGAAGCTTTCTTT. Protein: CASSERTGGTEAFF. Combining the CDR3 with reference TRBV2 and TRBJ1-1 gives the whole variable domain EPEVTQTPSHQVTQMGQEVILRCVPISNHLYFYWYRQILGQKVEFLVSFYNNEISEKSEIFDDQFSVERPDGSNFTLKIRSTKLEDSAMYFCASSERTGGTEAFFGQGTRLTVV.

This clone was seen only a few times. The genes are TRBV28 and TRBJ2-7, with 9 bases lining up with TRBD2. The V gene's germline CDR1 is MDHEN and CDR2 SYDVKM. J was trimmed by 4 bases and V by 6 bases; bases with no gene match: 10. The CDR3 runs to 15 residues. The CDR3 sequence is CASSIVALAGYEQYF. The CDR3 DNA reads TGTGCCAGCAGCATTGTGGCGCTAGCGGGATACGAGCAGTACTTC. The full variable domain, in which reference TRBV28 and TRBJ2-7 provide the parts outside the CDR3, is DVKVTQSSRYLVKRTGEKVFLECVQDMDHENMFWYRQDPGLGLRLIYFSYDVKMKEKGDIPEGYSVSREKKERFSLILESASTNQTSMYLCASSIVALAGYEQYFGPGTRLTVT.

The chain recombines TRBV28 with TRBJ1-2; 9 bases agree with TRBD1. The length of the CDR3 is 15 residues. J was trimmed by 6 bases and V by 6 bases; bases with no gene match: 11. The germline gives CDR1 MDHEN, CDR2 SYDVKM. This chain's CDR3 is CASSETGGVGNGYTF. CDR3 DNA sequence: TGTGCCAGCAGCGAAACAGGGGGCGTGGGGAATGGCTACACCTTC.

This rearrangement joins TRBV28 to TRBJ1-5, with 7 bases identical to TRBD1. Germline V lookup: CDR1 MDHEN, CDR2 SYDVKM. With V trimmed by 7 bases and J by 6 bases, 6 bases remained unmatched. This CDR3 has 13 amino acids. For the CDR3, the DNA is TGTGCCAGCACCCTAGGGACAGCTCAGCCCCAGCATTTT. Translation gives CASTLGTAQPQHF. Based on the CDR3 plus reference TRBV28 and TRBJ1-5, the full variable domain is DVKVTQSSRYLVKRTGEKVFLECVQDMDHENMFWYRQDPGLGLRLIYFSYDVKMKEKGDIPEGYSVSREKKERFSLILESASTNQTSMYLCASTLGTAQPQHFGDGTRLSIL.

The chain has TRBV29-1 and TRBJ2-1, with D possibly matching TRBD2 (6 bases). The germline CDR1 and CDR2 sequences are SQVTM and ANQGSEA. CDR3 length: 15 residues. V lost 4 bases, J lost 6 bases, and 19 bases lay in between. CDR3 DNA: TGCAGCGTTGGGCGGAGACTAGACCGTTCCAATGAGCAGTTCTTC. Translating gives CSVGRRLDRSNEQFF.

The J gene is TRBJ2-7, the V gene TRBV30; 8 nucleotides align to TRBD1. J was trimmed by 7 bases and V by 5 bases; bases with no gene match: 10. Germline CDR1 GTSNPN, CDR2 SVGIG (reference sequence). The CDR3 has 13 residues. CDR3 loop: CAWQTGAMGEQYF. The CDR3 bases are TGTGCCTGGCAGACAGGGGCTATGGGGGAGCAGTACTTC.

The chain carries TRBV30 and TRBJ2-4; D may be TRBD2 (7 bases). Germline V gene lookup returns CDR1 GTSNPN and CDR2 SVGIG (reference sequence). The V and J ends lost 3 bases and 2 bases respectively, with 20 bases between them. The CDR3 consists of 17 residues. The CDR3 here is CAWRGGGLVATKNIQYF. In DNA form, the CDR3 reads TGTGCCTGGAGAGGGGGGGGTCTGGTCGCGACCAAAAACATTCAGTACTTC.